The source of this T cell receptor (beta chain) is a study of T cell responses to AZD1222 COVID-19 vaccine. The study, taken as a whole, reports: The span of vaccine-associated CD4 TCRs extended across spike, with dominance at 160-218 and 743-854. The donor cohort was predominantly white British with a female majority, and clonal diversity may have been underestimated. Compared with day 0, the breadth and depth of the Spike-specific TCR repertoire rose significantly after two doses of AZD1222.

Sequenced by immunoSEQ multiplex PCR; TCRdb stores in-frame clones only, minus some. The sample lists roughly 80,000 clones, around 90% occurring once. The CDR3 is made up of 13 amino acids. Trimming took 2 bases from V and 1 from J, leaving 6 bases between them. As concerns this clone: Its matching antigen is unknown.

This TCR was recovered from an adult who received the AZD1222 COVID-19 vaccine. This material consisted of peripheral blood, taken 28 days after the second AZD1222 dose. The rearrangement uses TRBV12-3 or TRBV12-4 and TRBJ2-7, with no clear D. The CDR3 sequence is CASSLIRSYEQYF. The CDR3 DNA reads TGTGCCAGCAGTTTAATAAGATCCTACGAGCAGTACTTC.